The present T cell receptor (beta chain) was sequenced within a study of T cells after yellow fever vaccination (dated by TCRdb to about 2019). In terms of the full investigation: The SMART-Seq v4 Ultra Low Input RNA kit was used to prepare libraries from fractions with low cell numbers. To track T-cell clones before and after primary and booster YFV17D yellow fever vaccination, bulk TCR alpha and beta repertoires were sequenced longitudinally. Two healthy male donors made up the cohort, one aged 18 to 30 years and the other aged 30 to 40 years. Blood was collected at multiple timepoints before and after primary and secondary immunization, and bulk PBMC replicates and cell subsets were isolated. Study-wide conclusions, independent of this receptor: Computational filtering was required because FACS-sorted repertoires could contain abundant contaminating clonotypes from the bulk population. A small share of clonotypes occurred in both CD4 and CD8 compartments, likely arising from convergent recombination. After the booster, most of the clones that had expanded following primary vaccination were detected again (approximately 96% of CD4 and around 90% of CD8), which suggests that memory was broadly maintained. Compared with the primary T-cell response, the secondary T-cell response was weaker but faster, peaking on day 5 rather than day 15. Because the study included only a couple of donors, the extent to which the findings can be generalized is limited.

What the treatment or condition label conveys for this sample: live attenuated yellow fever vaccine strain. At each blood-draw timepoint, two biological replicates of bulk PBMCs were obtained. A standard Ficoll-Paque protocol was used to isolate PBMCs from peripheral blood. TriZol was used to extract RNA from bulk PBMCs, CD4 and CD8 fractions, and dextramer-positive and dextramer-negative fractions. The CDR3 numbers 14 residues from cysteine through phenylalanine. The retained sequence is limited to the CDR3, 42 bases, with the frame set at the first base. V is pared back by 8 bases and J by 4 bases, with 16 bases lying between the germline termini. This clonotype was seen repeatedly, ten times or more. What this receptor recognizes is not known. No base quality values were provided; no much bigger clone lies one nucleotide off. Sequencing relied on an Illumina NovaSeq 6000. TCR cDNA was synthesized by 5'RACE template switching, which introduced a universal primer site and unique molecular identifiers. Priming for cDNA synthesis came from both the TCR alpha and TCR beta constant segments. Libraries were amplified in two PCR steps, with sample barcodes and sequencing adapters added in the second step. Sequencing of the libraries was done on either Illumina HiSeq 2500 (2x100 bp) or NovaSeq (2x150 bp). Per the original workflow: Reads were demultiplexed and collapsed into UMI consensus sequences with MIGEC, and V(D)J alignment was performed with MiXCR. Vaccine-responding clonotypes were defined with edgeR using replicate PBMC samples, requiring FDR below 0.01 and a log2 fold change above 5 up to day 15. Bulk clonotypes were assigned CD4 or CD8 identity according to which sequenced CD4 or CD8 repertoire held them at higher abundance. The raw public data were reprocessed by TCRdb itself: fastp quality trimming at Q25, MiXCR clonotype calling, in-frame beta chains only. Entries are consolidated by CDR3 protein sequence, retaining the most common genes and DNA. The V and J calls were not made by the authors but by TCRdb's processing. The sample table shows about 300,000 distinct CDR3 sequences, and almost 4% are seen once. The ten largest clones add up to approximately 25% of the sample.

The V gene is TRBV12-3 or TRBV12-4 and the J gene is TRBJ2-3; TRBD2 is a weak D gene call, 6 bases matching. The receptor was isolated from a man between 18 and 35 years old who received the YFV17D yellow fever vaccine. The source material was PBMCs, sampled 5 days after the yellow fever booster vaccination. The DNA reads as follows: TGTGCCAGCGAGTTATACGCGGGGTCAGATACGCAGTATTTT. Its translation reads: CASELYAGSDTQYF.